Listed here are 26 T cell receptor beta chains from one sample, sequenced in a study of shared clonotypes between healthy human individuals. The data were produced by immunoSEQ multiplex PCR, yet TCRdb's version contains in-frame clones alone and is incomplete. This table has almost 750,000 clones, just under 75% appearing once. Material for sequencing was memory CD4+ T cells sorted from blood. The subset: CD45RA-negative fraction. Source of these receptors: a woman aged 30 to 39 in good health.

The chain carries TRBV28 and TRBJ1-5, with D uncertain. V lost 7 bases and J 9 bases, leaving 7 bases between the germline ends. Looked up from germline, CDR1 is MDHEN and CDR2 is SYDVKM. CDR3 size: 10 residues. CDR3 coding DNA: TGTGCCAGCAATACCCGGCCCCAGCATTTT. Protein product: CASNTRPQHF.

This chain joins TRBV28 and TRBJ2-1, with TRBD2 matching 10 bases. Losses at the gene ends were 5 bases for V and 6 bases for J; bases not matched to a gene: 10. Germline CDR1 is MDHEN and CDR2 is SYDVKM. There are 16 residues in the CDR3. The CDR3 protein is CASSPSAGGPGNEQFF. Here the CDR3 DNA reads TGTGCCAGCAGTCCATCAGCGGGAGGGCCTGGCAATGAGCAGTTCTTC.

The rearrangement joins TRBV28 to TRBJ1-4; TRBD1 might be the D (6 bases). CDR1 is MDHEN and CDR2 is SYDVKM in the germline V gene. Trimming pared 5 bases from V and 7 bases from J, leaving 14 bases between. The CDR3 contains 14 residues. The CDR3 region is CASSPGGAVEKLFF. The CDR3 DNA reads TGTGCCAGCAGTCCGGGGGGGGCGGTTGAAAAACTGTTTTTT.

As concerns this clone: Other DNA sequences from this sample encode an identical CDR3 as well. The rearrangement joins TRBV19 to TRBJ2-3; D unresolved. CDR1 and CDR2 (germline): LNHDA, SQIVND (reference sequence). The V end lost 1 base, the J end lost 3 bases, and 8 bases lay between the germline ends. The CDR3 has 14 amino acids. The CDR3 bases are TGTGCCAGTAGTATAGCTGGCGGAACAGATACGCAGTATTTT. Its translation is CASSIAGGTDTQYF. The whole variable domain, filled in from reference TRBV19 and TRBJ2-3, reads DGGITQSPKYLFRKEGQNVTLSCEQNLNHDAMYWYRQDPGQGLRLIYYSQIVNDFQKGDIAEGYSVSREKKESFPLTVTSAQKNPTAFYLCASSIAGGTDTQYFGPGTRLTVL.

Written as DNA, the CDR3 is TGCGCCAGCAGCTTCCTGCCTGGCACAGATACGCAGTATTTT. This translates into CASSFLPGTDTQYF. The chain uses TRBV5-1 and TRBJ2-3; D unresolved. Trimming pared 2 bases from V and 1 base from J, leaving 8 bases between. CDR1 is SGHRS and CDR2 is YFSETQ in the germline V gene. The CDR3 is 14 amino acids.

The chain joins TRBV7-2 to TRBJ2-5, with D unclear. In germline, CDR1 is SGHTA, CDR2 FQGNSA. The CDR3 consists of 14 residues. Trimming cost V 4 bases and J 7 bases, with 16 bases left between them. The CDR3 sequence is CASSSPRVAWTQYF. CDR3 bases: TGTGCCAGCAGCTCCCCAAGGGTGGCGTGGACCCAGTACTTC.

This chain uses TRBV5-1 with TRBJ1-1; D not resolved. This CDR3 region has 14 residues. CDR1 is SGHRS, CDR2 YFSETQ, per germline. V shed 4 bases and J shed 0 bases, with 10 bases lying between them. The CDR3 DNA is TGCGCCAGCAGCCAGTTGAGCATGAACACTGAAGCTTTCTTT. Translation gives CASSQLSMNTEAFF.

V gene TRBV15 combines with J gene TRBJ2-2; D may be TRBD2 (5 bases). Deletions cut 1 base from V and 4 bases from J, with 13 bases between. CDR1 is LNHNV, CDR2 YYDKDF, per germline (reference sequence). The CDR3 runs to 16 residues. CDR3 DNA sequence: TGTGCCACCAGCAGAGTGGTAAAACGGGGCACCGGGGAGCTGTTTTTT. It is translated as CATSRVVKRGTGELFF.

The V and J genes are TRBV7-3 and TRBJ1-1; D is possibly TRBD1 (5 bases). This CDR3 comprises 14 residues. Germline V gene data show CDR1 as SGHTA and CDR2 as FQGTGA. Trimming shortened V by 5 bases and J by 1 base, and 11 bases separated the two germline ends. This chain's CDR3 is CASSPGGTNTEAFF. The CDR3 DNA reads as TGTGCCAGCAGCCCCGGAGGGACGAACACTGAAGCTTTCTTT.

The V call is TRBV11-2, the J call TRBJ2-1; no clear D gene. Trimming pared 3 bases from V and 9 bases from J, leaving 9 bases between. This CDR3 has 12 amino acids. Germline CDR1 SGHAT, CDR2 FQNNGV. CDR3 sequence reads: CASSFMAVEQFF. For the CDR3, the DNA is TGTGCCAGCAGCTTTATGGCGGTTGAGCAGTTCTTC.

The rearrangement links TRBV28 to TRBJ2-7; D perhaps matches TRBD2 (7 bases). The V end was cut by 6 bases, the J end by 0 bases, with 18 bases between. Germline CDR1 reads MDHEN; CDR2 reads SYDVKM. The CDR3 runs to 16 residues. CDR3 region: CASRSPQGLHSYEQYF. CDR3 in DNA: TGTGCCAGCAGGAGCCCACAGGGACTACACTCCTACGAGCAGTACTTC.

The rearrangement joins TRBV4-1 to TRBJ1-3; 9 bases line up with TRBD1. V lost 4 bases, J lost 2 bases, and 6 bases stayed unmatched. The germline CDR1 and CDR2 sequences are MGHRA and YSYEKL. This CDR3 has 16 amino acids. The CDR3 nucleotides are TGCGCCAGCAGCCCGGGACAGGGACCAACTGGAAACACCATATATTTT. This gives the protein CASSPGQGPTGNTIYF.

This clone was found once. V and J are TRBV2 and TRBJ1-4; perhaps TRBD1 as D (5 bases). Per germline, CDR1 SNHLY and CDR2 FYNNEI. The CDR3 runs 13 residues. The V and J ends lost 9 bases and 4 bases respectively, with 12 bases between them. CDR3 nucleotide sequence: TGTGCCAGAAAAGGGGCCAGTAATGAAAAACTGTTTTTT. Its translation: CARKGASNEKLFF.

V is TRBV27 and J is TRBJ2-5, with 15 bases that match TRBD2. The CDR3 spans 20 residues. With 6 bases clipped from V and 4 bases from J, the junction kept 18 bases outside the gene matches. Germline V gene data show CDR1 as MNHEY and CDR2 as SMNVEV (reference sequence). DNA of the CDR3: TGTGCCAGCAGCTTAGGCCTAGACCCGGGACTAGCGGGAGGAAGAGAGACCCAGTACTTC. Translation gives CASSLGLDPGLAGGRETQYF.

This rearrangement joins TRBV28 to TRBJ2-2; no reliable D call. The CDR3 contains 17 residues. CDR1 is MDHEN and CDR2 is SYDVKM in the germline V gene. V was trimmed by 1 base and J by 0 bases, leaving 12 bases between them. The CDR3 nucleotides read TGTGCCAGCAGTTTATTTGCGTCCAACGCGAACACCGGGGAGCTGTTTTTT. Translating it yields CASSLFASNANTGELFF.

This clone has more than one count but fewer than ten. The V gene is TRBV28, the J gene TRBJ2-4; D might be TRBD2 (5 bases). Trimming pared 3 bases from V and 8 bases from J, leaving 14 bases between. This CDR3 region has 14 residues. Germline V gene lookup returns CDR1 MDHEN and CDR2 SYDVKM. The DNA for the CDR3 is TGTGCCAGCAGTTTTCTCGGTAAAGCGGACATTCAGTACTTC. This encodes CASSFLGKADIQYF.

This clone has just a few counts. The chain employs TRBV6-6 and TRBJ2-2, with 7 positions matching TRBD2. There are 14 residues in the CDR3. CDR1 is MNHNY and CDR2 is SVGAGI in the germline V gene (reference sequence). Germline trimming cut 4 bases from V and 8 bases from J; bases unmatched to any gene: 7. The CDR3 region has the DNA TGTGCCAGCAGTTTACCGGGGGGAGGAGGGGAGCTGTTTTTT. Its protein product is CASSLPGGGGELFF.

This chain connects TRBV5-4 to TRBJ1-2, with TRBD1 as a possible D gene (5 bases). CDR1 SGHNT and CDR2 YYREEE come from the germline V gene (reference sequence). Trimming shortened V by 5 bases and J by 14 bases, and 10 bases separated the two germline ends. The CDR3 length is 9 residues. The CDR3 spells CASRGGRTF. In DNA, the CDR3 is TGTGCCAGCAGGGGGGGACGGACCTTC.

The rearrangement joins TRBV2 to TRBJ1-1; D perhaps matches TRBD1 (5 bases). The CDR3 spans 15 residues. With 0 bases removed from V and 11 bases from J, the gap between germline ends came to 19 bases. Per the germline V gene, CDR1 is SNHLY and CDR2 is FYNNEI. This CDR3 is CASSEASWGGTTAFF. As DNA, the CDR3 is TGTGCCAGCAGTGAAGCGAGCTGGGGCGGGACCACGGCTTTCTTT.

Here the CDR3 reads CASSFTVGYGYTF. In DNA form, the CDR3 reads TGCGCCAGCAGCTTTACGGTCGGGTACGGCTACACCTTC. J is TRBJ1-2 and V is TRBV5-1; no reliable D call. The CDR3 consists of 13 residues. Trimming shortened V by 2 bases and J by 8 bases, and 13 bases separated the two germline ends. Per the germline V gene, CDR1 is SGHRS and CDR2 is YFSETQ.

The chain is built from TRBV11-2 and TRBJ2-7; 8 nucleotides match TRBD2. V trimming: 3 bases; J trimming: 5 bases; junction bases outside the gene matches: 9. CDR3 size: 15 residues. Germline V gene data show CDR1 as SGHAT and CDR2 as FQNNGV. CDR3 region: CASSFIPGLEDEQYF. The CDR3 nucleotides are TGTGCCAGCAGCTTCATTCCGGGACTAGAAGACGAGCAGTACTTC.

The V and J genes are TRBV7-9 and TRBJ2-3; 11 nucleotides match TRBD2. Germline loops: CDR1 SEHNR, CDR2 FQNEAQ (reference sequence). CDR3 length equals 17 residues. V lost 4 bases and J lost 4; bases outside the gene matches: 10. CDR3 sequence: CASSSTTSGRGPDTQYF. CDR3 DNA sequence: TGTGCCAGCAGCTCTACAACTAGCGGGAGAGGTCCAGATACGCAGTATTTT.

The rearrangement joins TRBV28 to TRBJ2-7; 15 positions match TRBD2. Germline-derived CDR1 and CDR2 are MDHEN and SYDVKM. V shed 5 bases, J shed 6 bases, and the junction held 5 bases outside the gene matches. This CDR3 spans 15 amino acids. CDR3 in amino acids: CASSGGLAGGGEQYF. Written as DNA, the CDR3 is TGTGCCAGCAGTGGCGGACTAGCGGGAGGGGGCGAGCAGTACTTC.

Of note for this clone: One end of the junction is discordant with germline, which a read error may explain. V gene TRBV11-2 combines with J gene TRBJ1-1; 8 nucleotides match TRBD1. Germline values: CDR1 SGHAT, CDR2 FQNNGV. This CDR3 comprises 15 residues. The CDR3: CASSREGQVNTYSNF. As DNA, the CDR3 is TGTGCCAGCAGCCGGGAGGGACAGGTCAATACTTACTCCAACTTT. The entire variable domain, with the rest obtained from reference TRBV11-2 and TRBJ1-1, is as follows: EAGVAQSPRYKIIEKRQSVAFWCNPISGHATLYWYQQILGQGPKLLIQFQNNGVVDDSQLPKDRFSAERLKGVDSTLKIQPAKLEDSAVYLCASSREGQVNTYSNFGQGTRLTVV.

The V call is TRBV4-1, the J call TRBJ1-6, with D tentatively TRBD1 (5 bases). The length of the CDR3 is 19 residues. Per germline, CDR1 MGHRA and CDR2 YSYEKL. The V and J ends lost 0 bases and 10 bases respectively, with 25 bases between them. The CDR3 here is CASSQEGGRGRENRSPLHF. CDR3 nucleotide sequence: TGCGCCAGCAGCCAAGAGGGGGGTAGGGGCAGGGAAAATCGGTCACCCCTCCACTTT.

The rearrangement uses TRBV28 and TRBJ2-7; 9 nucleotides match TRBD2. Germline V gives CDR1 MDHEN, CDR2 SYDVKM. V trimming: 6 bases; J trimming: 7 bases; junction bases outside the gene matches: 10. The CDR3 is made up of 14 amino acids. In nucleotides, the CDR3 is TGTGCCAGCAGCTCCATAGCGGGAGCCAGGGAGCAGTACTTC. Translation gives CASSSIAGAREQYF.